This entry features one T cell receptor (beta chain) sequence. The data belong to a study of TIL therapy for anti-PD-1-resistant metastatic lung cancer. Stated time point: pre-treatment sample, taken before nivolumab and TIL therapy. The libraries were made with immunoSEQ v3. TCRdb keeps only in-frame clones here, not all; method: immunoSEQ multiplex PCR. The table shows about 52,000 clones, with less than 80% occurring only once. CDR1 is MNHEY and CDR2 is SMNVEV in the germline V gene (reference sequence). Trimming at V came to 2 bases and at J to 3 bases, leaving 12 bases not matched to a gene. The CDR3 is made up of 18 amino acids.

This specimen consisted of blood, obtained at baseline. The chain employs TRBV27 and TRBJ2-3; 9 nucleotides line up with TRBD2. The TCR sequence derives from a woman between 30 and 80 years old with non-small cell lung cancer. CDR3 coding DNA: TGTGCCAGCAGTTTACCGAGGCCCAGCGGGAGGATAACAGATACGCAGTATTTT. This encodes CASSLPRPSGRITDTQYF.